This TCR beta chain originates from a study of T cells in Graves' hyperthyroidism and ophthalmopathy. Study conclusions and caveats: Ophthalmopathy could be told apart from stable hyperthyroidism with a 13 V-J model. Blood samples included most of the expanded thyroid clonotypes exceeding 0.001.

This clonotype showed up many times. Its target is unknown. PBMCs were obtained from over 8.5 ml fresh peripheral blood. The V and J ends lost 0 bases and 9 bases respectively, with 20 bases between them. Germline V gives CDR1 SGHRS, CDR2 YFSETQ. The CDR3 is made up of 16 amino acids. Amplification targeted TCR beta CDR3 regions from RNA transcripts. Using the HTBI primer set, a first-round RT-PCR was run on the TCR CDR3. TCRdb passed the multiplex PCR reads through MiXCR, listing each CDR3 protein once. The table records approximately 570,000 distinct CDR3 sequences, just under 20% of them present only once.

The TCR sequence derives from a man between 40 and 49 years old with Graves' ophthalmopathy. The sample consisted of blood. The V and J genes are TRBV5-1 and TRBJ2-3; D might be TRBD1 (5 bases). The CDR3 loop reads CASSLAGPQYGDTQYF. Here the CDR3 DNA reads TGCGCCAGCAGCTTGGCAGGGCCGCAATATGGTGACACGCAGTATTTT.